A selection of T cell receptor beta chains follows, all from one sample in a study of shared clonotypes between healthy human individuals. Produced via immunoSEQ multiplex PCR; TCRdb's table is partial and in-frame only. The sample consists of 800,000 or so clones, roughly 96% of them appearing once. The specimen was naive CD8+ T cells sorted from blood. The receptors shown here come from a man under 40 in good health. Each CDR3 is given with its conserved first and last residue.

v_gene	j_gene	CDR3aa
TRBV19	TRBJ2-1	CASSEGPNEQFF
TRBV7-2	TRBJ2-2	CASSSGLGQGAEGTGELFF
TRBV11-2	TRBJ2-7	CASSSRTLTYEQYF
TRBV14	TRBJ1-1	CASSQEGRRFAFF
TRBV4-1	TRBJ2-3	CASSQANREAADTQYF
TRBV7-8	TRBJ2-1	CASRPPASGSYNEQFF
TRBV5-1	TRBJ2-5	CASSALAGARETQYF
TRBV11-2	TRBJ2-1	CASSFDPGWNNEQFF
TRBV11-2	TRBJ2-5	CASSRGVVETQYF
TRBV10-3	TRBJ1-5	CADRDNNQPQHF
TRBV14	TRBJ2-1	CASSQVDRGRSAYNEQFF
TRBV9	TRBJ1-2	CASSAGIYGYTF
TRBV5-1	TRBJ1-2	CASSLYSTANYGYTF
TRBV5-6	TRBJ2-3	CASSLGTLSTDTQYF
TRBV29-1	TRBJ2-7	CSVDFGSSYEQYF
TRBV28	TRBJ2-3	CASSPGLAGPSTDTQYF
TRBV14	TRBJ2-3	CASKGSGLFPYF
TRBV25-1	TRBJ2-7	CASSELLGLSYEQYF
TRBV21-1	TRBJ1-2	CASPGDPGRGYTF
TRBV28	TRBJ2-5	CASSFLGLEETQYF
TRBV7-9	TRBJ2-7	CASSLEGRTSGGPSYEQYF
TRBV7-3	TRBJ2-5	CASSWGHQETQYF
TRBV7-9	TRBJ1-3	CASSPDVGNTIYF
TRBV2	TRBJ2-7	CASSLWTGMNEQYF
TRBV27	TRBJ2-1	CASTHTPGDRAYNEQFF
TRBV5-4	TRBJ2-1	CASSNRLARSYNEQFF
TRBV4-1	TRBJ2-7	CASSQERAGQDEQYF
TRBV4-1	TRBJ2-1	CASSLLIPGGSSYNEQFF
TRBV14	TRBJ2-7	CASSQAFYEQYF
TRBV10-3	TRBJ2-7	CAISLWTGKENEQYF
TRBV4-1	TRBJ1-2	CASSLRQKEGYTF
TRBV27	TRBJ2-7	CASSPGQGIPYEQYF
TRBV13	TRBJ1-2	CASSSGLERYGYTF
TRBV14	TRBJ2-1	CASSLPSQGKDNEQFF
TRBV28	TRBJ1-1	CASSPQGRAFF
TRBV7-9	TRBJ2-2	CASRRTSVTGELFF
TRBV7-6	TRBJ2-7	CASSSIQGNYEQYF
TRBV29-1	TRBJ2-1	CSVHARSSYNEQFF
TRBV27	TRBJ1-2	CASSRGEWYYGYTF
TRBV2	TRBJ1-5	CASSEVGVSQPQHF